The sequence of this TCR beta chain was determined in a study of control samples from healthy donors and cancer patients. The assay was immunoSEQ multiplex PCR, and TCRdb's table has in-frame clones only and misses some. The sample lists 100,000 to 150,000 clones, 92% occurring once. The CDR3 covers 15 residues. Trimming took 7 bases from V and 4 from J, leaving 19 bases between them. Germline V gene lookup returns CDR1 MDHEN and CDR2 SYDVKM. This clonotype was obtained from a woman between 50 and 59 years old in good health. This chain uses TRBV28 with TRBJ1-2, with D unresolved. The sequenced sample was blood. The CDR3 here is CASNEAMGGVYGYTF. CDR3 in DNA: TGTGCCAGCAACGAAGCCATGGGTGGTGTCTATGGCTACACCTTC.